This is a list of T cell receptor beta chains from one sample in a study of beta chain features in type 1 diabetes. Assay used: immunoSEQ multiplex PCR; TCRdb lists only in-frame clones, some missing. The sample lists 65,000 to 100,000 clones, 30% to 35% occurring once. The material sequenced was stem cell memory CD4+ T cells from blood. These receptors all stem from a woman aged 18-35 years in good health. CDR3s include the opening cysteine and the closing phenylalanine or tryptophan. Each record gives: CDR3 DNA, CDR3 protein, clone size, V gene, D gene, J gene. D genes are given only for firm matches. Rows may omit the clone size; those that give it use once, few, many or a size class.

cdr3_nt: TGCAGCGTTGAGGGGAACACCAAGGGGGGCTACACCTTC
cdr3_aa: CSVEGNTKGGYTF
clone_size: -
v_call: TRBV29-1
d_call: -
j_call: TRBJ1-2

cdr3_nt: TGTGCCTGGAGTTTGAGTATCGATGAGCAGTTCTTC
cdr3_aa: CAWSLSIDEQFF
clone_size: -
v_call: TRBV30
d_call: -
j_call: TRBJ2-1

cdr3_nt: TGTGCCAGCAGCCCGGGGGGGGGCGACAGCTACACCTTC
cdr3_aa: CASSPGGGDSYTF
clone_size: few
v_call: TRBV7-2
d_call: -
j_call: TRBJ1-2

cdr3_nt: TGTGCCAGCAGCTCCTCCGGGACAGGATATGGCTACACCTTC
cdr3_aa: CASSSSGTGYGYTF
clone_size: few
v_call: TRBV7-2
d_call: TRBD1
j_call: TRBJ1-2

cdr3_nt: TGTGCCAGCAAGCTGGCCGGGACTAGCATATACGAGCAGTACTTC
cdr3_aa: CASKLAGTSIYEQYF
clone_size: -
v_call: TRBV7-2
d_call: TRBD2
j_call: TRBJ2-7

cdr3_nt: TGTGCCAGCCGCACGGACAGGGCTGGCTACACCTTC
cdr3_aa: CASRTDRAGYTF
clone_size: -
v_call: TRBV2
d_call: TRBD1
j_call: TRBJ1-2

cdr3_nt: TGTGCCAGCAGCCTTCCCTACCAGGGACAAGAGACCCAGTACTTC
cdr3_aa: CASSLPYQGQETQYF
clone_size: -
v_call: TRBV5-4
d_call: -
j_call: TRBJ2-5

cdr3_nt: TGTGCCAGCAGCCCTGGTAGTGGGAGGATGAACACTGAAGCTTTCTTT
cdr3_aa: CASSPGSGRMNTEAFF
clone_size: -
v_call: TRBV11-1
d_call: -
j_call: TRBJ1-1

cdr3_nt: TGTGCCATCAGTGTCGGGGGTACCTCCTACGAGCAGTACTTC
cdr3_aa: CAISVGGTSYEQYF
clone_size: few
v_call: TRBV10-3
d_call: -
j_call: TRBJ2-7

cdr3_nt: TGTGCCCTATCTCACCCCCGGGACAGGATTTTTTCTAACTATGGCTACACCTTC
cdr3_aa: CALSHPRDRIFSNYGYTF
clone_size: -
v_call: TRBV30
d_call: TRBD1
j_call: TRBJ1-2

cdr3_nt: TGTGCCAGCAGCTCGGGACAGGGCACCGGGGGAGATACGCAGTATTTT
cdr3_aa: CASSSGQGTGGDTQYF
clone_size: -
v_call: TRBV7-2
d_call: TRBD1
j_call: TRBJ2-3

cdr3_nt: TGCGCCAGCAGCGCTAGCGGGAGTATAGAGACCCAGTACTTC
cdr3_aa: CASSASGSIETQYF
clone_size: -
v_call: TRBV10-1
d_call: TRBD2
j_call: TRBJ2-5

cdr3_nt: TGTGCCAGCAGCTTGGGGCCAAACTACGAGCAGTACTTC
cdr3_aa: CASSLGPNYEQYF
clone_size: -
v_call: TRBV5-5
d_call: -
j_call: TRBJ2-7

cdr3_nt: TGCGCCAGCAGCTTGAGGTCCGGGGATCAGCCCCAGCATTTT
cdr3_aa: CASSLRSGDQPQHF
clone_size: -
v_call: TRBV5-1
d_call: -
j_call: TRBJ1-5

cdr3_nt: TGCGCCAGCAGCTCCTTTTCCGGGACTAGCAATGAGCAGTTCTTC
cdr3_aa: CASSSFSGTSNEQFF
clone_size: -
v_call: TRBV5-1
d_call: TRBD2
j_call: TRBJ2-1

cdr3_nt: TGTGCCAGCAGTGAACAGCAAGCGGAGCAGTTCTTC
cdr3_aa: CASSEQQAEQFF
clone_size: -
v_call: TRBV2
d_call: -
j_call: TRBJ2-1

cdr3_nt: TGTGCCTGGAGTGCCGGTCTGAGCGGGAGGGCCGAAGAGCAGTTCTTC
cdr3_aa: CAWSAGLSGRAEEQFF
clone_size: -
v_call: TRBV30
d_call: TRBD2
j_call: TRBJ2-1

cdr3_nt: TGTGCCAGCTCACCCCAGGGAGGAACAACTAATGAAAAACTGTTTTTT
cdr3_aa: CASSPQGGTTNEKLFF
clone_size: -
v_call: TRBV18
d_call: -
j_call: TRBJ1-4

cdr3_nt: TGCGCCAGCAGCCAAGATGGGAGCCCGCGTTATGGCTACACCTTC
cdr3_aa: CASSQDGSPRYGYTF
clone_size: -
v_call: TRBV4-3
d_call: -
j_call: TRBJ1-2

cdr3_nt: TGTGCCAGCAGCTTAGGGGTAGGGGGCACTGAAGCTTTCTTT
cdr3_aa: CASSLGVGGTEAFF
clone_size: -
v_call: TRBV7-9
d_call: -
j_call: TRBJ1-1

cdr3_nt: TGTGCCTGGAGTTATAGCGGGAGGACTAACAATGAGCAGTTCTTC
cdr3_aa: CAWSYSGRTNNEQFF
clone_size: -
v_call: TRBV30
d_call: TRBD2
j_call: TRBJ2-1

cdr3_nt: TGTGCTAGTGGCCCTCGGAGCTACGAGCAGTACTTC
cdr3_aa: CASGPRSYEQYF
clone_size: few
v_call: TRBV12-5
d_call: -
j_call: TRBJ2-7

cdr3_nt: TGTGCCTGGAGTGAGGGGACAGAAGAGACCCAGTACTTC
cdr3_aa: CAWSEGTEETQYF
clone_size: few
v_call: TRBV30
d_call: TRBD1
j_call: TRBJ2-5